A single sample is the source of the 27 T cell receptor beta chains below, sequenced in a study of blood T cell repertoires in COVID-19. Sequencing used immunoSEQ multiplex PCR; TCRdb keeps in-frame clones, though not all of them. This table has under 200,000 clones, roughly 88% appearing once. The sequenced sample was peripheral blood. These receptors were collected from a woman between 55 and 75 years old with acute or convalescent COVID-19.

The chain joins TRBV4-3 to TRBJ1-1; 7 bases agree with TRBD1. Trimming removed 1 base from V and 1 base from J; junction bases left unmatched: 6. CDR3 length: 16 residues. Germline V CDR1 and CDR2: LGHNA, YSLEER. The CDR3 loop is CASSQVNRGRNTEAFF. The DNA for the CDR3 is TGCGCCAGCAGCCAAGTTAACAGGGGACGGAACACTGAAGCTTTCTTT.

The chain carries TRBV11-3 and TRBJ2-1, with TRBD1 matching over 9 bases. Looked up from germline, CDR1 is SGHNT and CDR2 is YENEEA. With 1 base clipped from V and 13 bases from J, the junction kept 2 bases outside the gene matches. This CDR3 has 12 amino acids. The DNA for the CDR3 is TGTGCCAGCAGCTTAGCACAGGGGGCACAGTTCTTC. It codes for CASSLAQGAQFF.

V gene TRBV5-1 combines with J gene TRBJ1-2; 8 bases are a match to TRBD1. CDR1 and CDR2 (germline): SGHRS, YFSETQ. V lost 5 bases, J lost 4 bases, and 4 bases stayed unmatched. The CDR3 covers 13 residues. The CDR3 loop reads CASSFGTGYGYTF. DNA for the CDR3: TGCGCCAGCAGTTTTGGGACAGGCTATGGCTACACCTTC.

A few counts support this clone. CDR3 region: CASSFISGNTIYF. The DNA of the CDR3 is TGTGCCAGCAGCTTTATCTCTGGAAACACCATATATTTT. This chain uses TRBV7-8 with TRBJ1-3, with no clear D. Germline CDR1 is SGHVS and CDR2 is FQNEAQ. Trimming left V 3 bases short and J 0 bases short, with 3 bases between. This CDR3 spans 13 amino acids.

With respect to this clone: This CDR3 is also generated by other DNA sequences in the sample. The chain links TRBV5-1 to TRBJ2-3; D not certain. CDR1 and CDR2 (germline): SGHRS, YFSETQ. V shed 5 bases and J shed 1 base, with 11 bases lying between them. The CDR3 is 14 residues long. The CDR3 loop is CASSFGLGTDTQYF. DNA of the CDR3: TGCGCCAGCAGTTTCGGGTTGGGCACAGATACGCAGTATTTT.

This chain links TRBV28 with TRBJ2-2; possibly TRBD2 for D (6 bases). Germline CDR1 reads MDHEN; CDR2 reads SYDVKM. CDR3 size: 16 residues. V gave up 2 bases and J gave up 2 bases, with 12 bases separating them. The CDR3 reads CASSLGGAGNTGELFF. The CDR3 coding sequence is TGTGCCAGCAGTTTAGGGGGAGCGGGTAACACCGGGGAGCTGTTTTTT.

This clone is a singleton in its sample. The V gene is TRBV7-2, the J gene TRBJ1-3, with D perhaps TRBD1 (6 bases). This CDR3 is built from 17 residues. CDR1 is SGHTA and CDR2 is FQGNSA in the germline V gene. Between the trimmed V and J ends, which lost 1 base and 0 bases, there was a span of 13 bases. The DNA for the CDR3 is TGTGCCAGCAGCTTAGTCGGCAGGGGTTACTCTGGAAACACCATATATTTT. This sequence encodes CASSLVGRGYSGNTIYF.

V and J are TRBV19 and TRBJ2-7; possibly TRBD2 for D (6 bases). V was cut by 5 bases and J by 0 bases, with 17 bases left in between. Germline V lookup: CDR1 LNHDA, CDR2 SQIVND (reference sequence). This CDR3 has 16 residues. The CDR3, as DNA: TGTGCCAGTAGTTACTCAGGGACTTCTAGCTCCTACGAGCAGTACTTC. It is translated as CASSYSGTSSSYEQYF. The full variable domain, with the rest looked up from reference TRBV19 and TRBJ2-7, is DGGITQSPKYLFRKEGQNVTLSCEQNLNHDAMYWYRQDPGQGLRLIYYSQIVNDFQKGDIAEGYSVSREKKESFPLTVTSAQKNPTAFYLCASSYSGTSSSYEQYFGPGTRLTVT.

The V call is TRBV4-3, the J call TRBJ2-7; 9 nucleotides match TRBD1. Germline V gene sequence: CDR1 LGHNA, CDR2 YSLEER. Trimming removed 1 base from V and 5 bases from J; junction bases left unmatched: 3. The CDR3 is 14 residues long. CDR3 DNA: TGCGCCAGCAGCCAAGGGGGACAGGGTAACGAGCAGTACTTC. Amino acids: CASSQGGQGNEQYF.

This clone has just a few counts. The rearrangement links TRBV11-2 to TRBJ1-1, with TRBD1 identical over 7 bases. Trimming removed 5 bases from V and 3 bases from J; junction bases left unmatched: 18. The CDR3 length is 18 residues. Germline CDR1 and CDR2: SGHAT and FQNNGV. DNA for the CDR3: TGTGCCAGCAGCCTACCCGGCCCCGGCGACAGGGCCTACACTGAAGCTTTCTTT. Protein sequence: CASSLPGPGDRAYTEAFF. Using reference TRBV11-2 and TRBJ1-1 for the parts outside the CDR3, the full variable domain is EAGVAQSPRYKIIEKRQSVAFWCNPISGHATLYWYQQILGQGPKLLIQFQNNGVVDDSQLPKDRFSAERLKGVDSTLKIQPAKLEDSAVYLCASSLPGPGDRAYTEAFFGQGTRLTVV.

V gene TRBV23-1 combines with J gene TRBJ1-5; the D is unclear. TRBV23-1 is recorded as an ORF, its role being uncertain. V was clipped by 3 bases and J by 6 bases, with 12 bases between them. The CDR3 sequence is 14 residues long. CDR3 region: CASSHGEVVQPQHF. The CDR3 DNA reads TGCGCCAGCAGTCACGGTGAGGTGGTTCAGCCCCAGCATTTT.

The chain joins TRBV19 to TRBJ1-2, with D possibly matching TRBD1 (5 bases). Trimming took off 11 bases at V and 0 bases at J, with 7 bases between the two ends. Germline V lookup: CDR1 LNHDA, CDR2 SQIVND (reference sequence). This CDR3 contains 11 residues. CDR3 region: CAGASNYGYTF. The CDR3, as DNA: TGTGCCGGGGCATCTAACTATGGCTACACCTTC.

The chain uses TRBV5-1 and TRBJ1-4; weak D call: TRBD1 (5 bases). CDR1 is SGHRS, CDR2 YFSETQ, per germline. CDR3 length: 13 residues. V shed 7 bases and J shed 3 bases, with 10 bases lying between them. CDR3 loop: CASGGEANEKLFF. The CDR3 nucleotides read TGCGCCAGCGGGGGGGAGGCTAATGAAAAACTGTTTTTT.

The chain carries TRBV29-1 and TRBJ1-1; possible D gene TRBD1, 5 bases. This CDR3 has 15 residues. V lost 8 bases and J lost 1, with 20 bases in between. Germline V gives CDR1 SQVTM, CDR2 ANQGSEA. CDR3 residues: CSINLRGVGNTEAFF. CDR3 nucleotide sequence: TGCAGCATCAATTTGCGGGGGGTAGGGAACACTGAAGCTTTCTTT.

The chain links TRBV28 to TRBJ2-7; 10 bases fit TRBD1. CDR3 size: 15 residues. CDR1 is MDHEN and CDR2 is SYDVKM in the germline V gene. J gave up 2 bases and V 6 bases, and 7 bases lay outside the gene matches. CDR3 in DNA: TGTGCCAGCAGCCGGGACAGGGGAAAGGCCTACGAGCAGTACTTC. Residues: CASSRDRGKAYEQYF.

This chain uses TRBV7-2 with TRBJ2-3, with a possible D match to TRBD2 (7 bases). Per germline, CDR1 SGHTA and CDR2 FQGNSA. V was cut by 0 bases and J by 0 bases, with 13 bases left in between. The CDR3 length is 17 residues. The CDR3 region has the DNA TGTGCCAGCAGCTTAGCGGGGGGGCTCGCTAGCACAGATACGCAGTATTTT. Protein: CASSLAGGLASTDTQYF.

The chain is built from TRBV5-1 and TRBJ1-4, with 7 bases matching TRBD1. The ends lost 4 bases at V and 10 bases at J; junction bases unmatched: 10. CDR1 is SGHRS and CDR2 is YFSETQ in the germline V gene. CDR3 size: 14 residues. The DNA for the CDR3 is TGCGCCAGCAGCCACTCAAAGCAGGGGGGAAAACTGTTTTTT. Its protein is CASSHSKQGGKLFF.

This chain links TRBV28 with TRBJ2-3; D perhaps matches TRBD2 (6 bases). V was trimmed by 5 bases and J by 5 bases, leaving 17 bases between them. The germline gives CDR1 MDHEN, CDR2 SYDVKM. The CDR3 covers 15 residues. CDR3 sequence: CASSLTYGGQDTQYF. The CDR3 DNA sequence: TGTGCCAGCAGTCTTACATATGGAGGGCAAGATACGCAGTATTTT. The entire variable domain, with the rest obtained from reference TRBV28 and TRBJ2-3, is as follows: DVKVTQSSRYLVKRTGEKVFLECVQDMDHENMFWYRQDPGLGLRLIYFSYDVKMKEKGDIPEGYSVSREKKERFSLILESASTNQTSMYLCASSLTYGGQDTQYFGPGTRLTVL.

The chain combines TRBV6-2 or TRBV6-3 with TRBJ1-2, with no clear D. Germline V CDR1 and CDR2: MNHEY, SVGEGT. V dropped 2 bases and J dropped 0 bases, with 7 bases sitting between them. The CDR3 length is 14 residues. The CDR3 sequence: CASSYGGANYGYTF. CDR3 DNA: TGTGCCAGCAGTTACGGCGGTGCTAACTATGGCTACACCTTC.

The rearrangement uses TRBV2 and TRBJ2-3; 8 bases are shared with TRBD2. CDR3 length: 15 amino acids. The J segment lost 1 base and the V segment lost 6 bases, leaving 6 bases of the junction unmatched. Germline assignment: CDR1 SNHLY and CDR2 FYNNEI. CDR3 in DNA: TGTGCCAGCAGGAGCGGGAGTGCTGGCACAGATACGCAGTATTTT. It codes for CASRSGSAGTDTQYF.

This sequence joins TRBV7-6 and TRBJ2-2, with 9 bases that match TRBD1. Trimming took 5 bases from V and 5 from J; bases not matched to a gene: 6. CDR3 length: 15 amino acids. Germline loops: CDR1 SGHVS, CDR2 FNYEAQ. CDR3 DNA: TGTGCCAGCAGCACCGGGACAGGGAGTACCGGGGAGCTGTTTTTT. The encoded protein is CASSTGTGSTGELFF.

This chain uses TRBV9 with TRBJ2-2, with a weak D call TRBD2 (7 bases). Germline-derived CDR1 and CDR2 are SGDLS and YYNGEE. Trimming pared 0 bases from V and 4 bases from J, leaving 10 bases between. The length of the CDR3 is 15 residues. The CDR3 sequence is CASSVAGGPTGELFF. The CDR3 DNA sequence: TGTGCCAGCAGCGTAGCGGGGGGCCCCACCGGGGAGCTGTTTTTT.

The rearrangement joins TRBV5-5 to TRBJ1-1, with 7 bases fitting TRBD1. J lost 3 bases, V lost 0 bases, and 14 bases had no gene match. The CDR3 runs to 18 residues. Germline V gives CDR1 SGHKS, CDR2 YYEKEE (reference sequence). The CDR3 DNA follows: TGTGCCAGCAGCTTGGGACAGGGCGGTTTGGGCTGGTACACTGAAGCTTTCTTT. Residues: CASSLGQGGLGWYTEAFF. Based on the CDR3 plus reference TRBV5-5 and TRBJ1-1, the full variable domain is DAGVTQSPTHLIKTRGQQVTLRCSPISGHKSVSWYQQVLGQGPQFIFQYYEKEERGRGNFPDRFSARQFPNYSSELNVNALLLGDSALYLCASSLGQGGLGWYTEAFFGQGTRLTVV.

The table lists this clone with a few counts. This sequence joins TRBV3-1 (or the pseudogene TRBV3-2) and TRBJ1-3, with D uncertain. Trimming shortened V by 2 bases and J by 7 bases, and 9 bases separated the two germline ends. Germline values: CDR1 LGHDT, CDR2 YNNKEL (reference sequence). The CDR3 extends over 13 amino acids. The CDR3 region is CASSQRHGNTIYF. As DNA, the CDR3 is TGTGCCAGCAGCCAAAGACATGGGAACACCATATATTTT.

This chain connects TRBV3-1 (or the pseudogene TRBV3-2) to TRBJ2-1, with TRBD2 identical over 7 bases. Germline loops: CDR1 LGHDT, CDR2 YNNKEL (reference sequence). CDR3 length: 13 residues. J gave up 6 bases and V 3 bases, and 2 bases lay outside the gene matches. CDR3 nucleotides: TGTGCCAGCAGCCACCTAGCGGCCAATGAGCAGTTCTTC. It specifies CASSHLAANEQFF.

V is TRBV5-3 and J is TRBJ2-1, with 8 bases lining up with TRBD1. TRBV5-3 falls under the ORF class, with uncertain function. The V and J ends lost 6 bases and 6 bases, in that order; junction bases with no gene match: 20. The CDR3 totals 18 residues. CDR3 nucleotides: TGTGCCAGAAAGAAGGTCTGTACCGGGACAGGTCGGGTCAATGAGCAGTTCTTC. Translation: CARKKVCTGTGRVNEQFF.

This chain links TRBV5-1 with TRBJ1-1; 11 bases map to TRBD1. Germline V gene data show CDR1 as SGHRS and CDR2 as YFSETQ. The ends lost 0 bases at V and 6 bases at J; junction bases unmatched: 4. This CDR3 is built from 15 residues. CDR3: CASSLAGGQGAEAFF. CDR3 nucleotide sequence: TGCGCCAGCAGCTTGGCTGGGGGACAGGGGGCTGAAGCTTTCTTT.